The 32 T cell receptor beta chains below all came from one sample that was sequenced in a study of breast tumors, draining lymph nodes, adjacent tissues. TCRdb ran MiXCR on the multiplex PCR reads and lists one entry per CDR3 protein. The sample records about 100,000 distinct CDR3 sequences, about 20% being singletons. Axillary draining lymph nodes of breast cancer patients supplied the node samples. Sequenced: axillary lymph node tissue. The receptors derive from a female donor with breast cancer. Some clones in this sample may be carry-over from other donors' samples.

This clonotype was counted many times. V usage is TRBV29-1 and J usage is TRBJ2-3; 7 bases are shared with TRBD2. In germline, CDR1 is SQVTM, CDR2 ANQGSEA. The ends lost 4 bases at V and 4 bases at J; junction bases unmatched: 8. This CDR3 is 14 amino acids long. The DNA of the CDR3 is TGCAGCGTTGCCGTGGGGGGGGTAGCAGATACGCAGTATTTT. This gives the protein CSVAVGGVADTQYF.

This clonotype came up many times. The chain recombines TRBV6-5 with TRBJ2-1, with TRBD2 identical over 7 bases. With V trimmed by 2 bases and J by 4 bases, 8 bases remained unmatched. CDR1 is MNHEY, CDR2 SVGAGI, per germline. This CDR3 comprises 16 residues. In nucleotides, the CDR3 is TGTGCCAGCAGTTACGGGCTAGCGGATTCTTACAATGAGCAGTTCTTC. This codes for CASSYGLADSYNEQFF.

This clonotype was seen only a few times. The CDR3, as DNA: TGTGCCAGCAGCGTTCGAGCGGGAGTGGGCGCAGATACGCAGTATTTT. It codes for CASSVRAGVGADTQYF. The chain is built from TRBV9 and TRBJ2-3; 8 bases map to TRBD2. The germline V gene encodes CDR1 SGDLS and CDR2 YYNGEE. This CDR3 has 16 amino acids. J gave up 4 bases and V 2 bases, and 9 bases lay outside the gene matches.

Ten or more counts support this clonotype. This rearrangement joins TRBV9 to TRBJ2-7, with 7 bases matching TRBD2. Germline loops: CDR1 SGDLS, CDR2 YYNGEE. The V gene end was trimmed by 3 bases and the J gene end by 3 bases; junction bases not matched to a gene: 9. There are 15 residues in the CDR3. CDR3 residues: CASSDPAGGGYEQYF. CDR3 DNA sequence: TGTGCCAGCAGCGACCCCGCAGGCGGGGGCTACGAGCAGTACTTC.

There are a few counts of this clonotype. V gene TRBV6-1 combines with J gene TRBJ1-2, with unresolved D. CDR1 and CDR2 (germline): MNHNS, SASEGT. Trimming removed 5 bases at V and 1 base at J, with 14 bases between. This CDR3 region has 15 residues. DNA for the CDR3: TGTGCCAGCAGTCGTTCGCACCGGAATAACTATGGCTACACCTTC. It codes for CASSRSHRNNYGYTF.

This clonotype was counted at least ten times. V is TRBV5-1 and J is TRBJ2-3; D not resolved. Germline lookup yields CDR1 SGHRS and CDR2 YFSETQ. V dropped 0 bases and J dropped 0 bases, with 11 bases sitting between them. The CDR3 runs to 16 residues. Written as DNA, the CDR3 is TGCGCCAGCAGCTTGGGCGCCCGAGGAAGCACAGATACGCAGTATTTT. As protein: CASSLGARGSTDTQYF.

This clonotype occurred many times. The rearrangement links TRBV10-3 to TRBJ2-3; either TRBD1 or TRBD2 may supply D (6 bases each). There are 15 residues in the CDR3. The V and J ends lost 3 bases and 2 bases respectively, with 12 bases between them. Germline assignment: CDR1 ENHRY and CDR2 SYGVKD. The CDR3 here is CAISDGGHPTDTQYF. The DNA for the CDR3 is TGTGCCATCAGTGACGGGGGACACCCCACAGATACGCAGTATTTT.

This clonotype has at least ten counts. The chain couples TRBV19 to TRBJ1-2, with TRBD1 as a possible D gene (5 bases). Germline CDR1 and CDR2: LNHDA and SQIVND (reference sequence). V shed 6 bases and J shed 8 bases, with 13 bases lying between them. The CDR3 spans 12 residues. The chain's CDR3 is CASRGGVKGYTF. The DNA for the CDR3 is TGTGCCAGTAGAGGAGGGGTAAAAGGCTACACCTTC.

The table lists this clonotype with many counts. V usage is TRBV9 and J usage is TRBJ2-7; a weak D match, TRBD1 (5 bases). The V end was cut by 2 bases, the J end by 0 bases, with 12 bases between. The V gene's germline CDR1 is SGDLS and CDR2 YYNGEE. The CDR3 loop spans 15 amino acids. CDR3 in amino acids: CASSVDSESSYEQYF. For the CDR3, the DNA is TGTGCCAGCAGCGTCGACAGCGAGAGCTCCTACGAGCAGTACTTC.

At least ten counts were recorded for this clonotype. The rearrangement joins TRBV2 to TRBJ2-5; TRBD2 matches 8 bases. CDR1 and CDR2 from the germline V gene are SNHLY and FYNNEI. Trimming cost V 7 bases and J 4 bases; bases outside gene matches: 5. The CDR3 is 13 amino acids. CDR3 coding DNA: TGTGCCAGCATCGAACGGGGGGGAGAGACCCAGTACTTC. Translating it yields CASIERGGETQYF.

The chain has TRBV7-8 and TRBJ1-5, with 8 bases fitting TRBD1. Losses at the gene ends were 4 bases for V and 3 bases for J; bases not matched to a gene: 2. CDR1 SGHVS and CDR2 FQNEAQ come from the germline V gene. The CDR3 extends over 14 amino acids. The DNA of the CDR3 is TGTGCCAGCAGCTCGACAGGGGTCAATCAGCCCCAGCATTTT. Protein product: CASSSTGVNQPQHF.

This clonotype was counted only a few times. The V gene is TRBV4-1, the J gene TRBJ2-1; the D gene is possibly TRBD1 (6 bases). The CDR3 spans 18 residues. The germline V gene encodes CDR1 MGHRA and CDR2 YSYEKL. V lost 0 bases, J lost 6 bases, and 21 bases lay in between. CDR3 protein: CASSQEGPMRGTVNEQFF. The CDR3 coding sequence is TGCGCCAGCAGCCAAGAGGGACCAATGAGGGGGACGGTCAATGAGCAGTTCTTC.

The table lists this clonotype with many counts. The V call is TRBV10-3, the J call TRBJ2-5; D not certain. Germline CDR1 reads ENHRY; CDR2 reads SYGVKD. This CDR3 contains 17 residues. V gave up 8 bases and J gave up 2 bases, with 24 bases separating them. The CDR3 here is CAISEQSRLVNQETQYF. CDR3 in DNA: TGTGCCATCTCGGAGCAAAGTAGGCTAGTCAATCAAGAGACCCAGTACTTC.

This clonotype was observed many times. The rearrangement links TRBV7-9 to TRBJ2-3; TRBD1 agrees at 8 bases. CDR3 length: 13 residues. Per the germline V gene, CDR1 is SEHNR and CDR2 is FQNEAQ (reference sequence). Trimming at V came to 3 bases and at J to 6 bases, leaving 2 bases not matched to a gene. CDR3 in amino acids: CASSFQGADTQYF. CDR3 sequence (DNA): TGTGCCAGCAGCTTTCAGGGGGCGGATACGCAGTATTTT.

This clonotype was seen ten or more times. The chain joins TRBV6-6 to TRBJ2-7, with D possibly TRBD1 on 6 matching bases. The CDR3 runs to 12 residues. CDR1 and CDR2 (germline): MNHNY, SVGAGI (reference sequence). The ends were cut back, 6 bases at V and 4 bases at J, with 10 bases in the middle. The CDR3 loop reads CASSTQGYEQYF. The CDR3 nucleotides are TGTGCCAGCAGCACTCAGGGGTACGAGCAGTACTTC.

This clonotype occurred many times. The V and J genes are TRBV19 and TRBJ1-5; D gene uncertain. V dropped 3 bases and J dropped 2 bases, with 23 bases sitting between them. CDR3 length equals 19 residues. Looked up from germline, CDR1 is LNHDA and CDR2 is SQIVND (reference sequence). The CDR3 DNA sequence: TGTGCCAGTAGTATGGGTCGTTGGGGTTACTCGCCAGGCAATCAGCCCCAGCATTTT. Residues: CASSMGRWGYSPGNQPQHF.

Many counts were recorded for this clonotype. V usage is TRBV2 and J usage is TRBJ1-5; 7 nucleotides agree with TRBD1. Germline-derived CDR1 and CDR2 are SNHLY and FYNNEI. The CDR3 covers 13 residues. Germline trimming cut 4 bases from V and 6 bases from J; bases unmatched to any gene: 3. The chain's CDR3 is CASSGQGGQPQHF. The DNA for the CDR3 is TGTGCCAGCAGTGGACAGGGCGGTCAGCCCCAGCATTTT.

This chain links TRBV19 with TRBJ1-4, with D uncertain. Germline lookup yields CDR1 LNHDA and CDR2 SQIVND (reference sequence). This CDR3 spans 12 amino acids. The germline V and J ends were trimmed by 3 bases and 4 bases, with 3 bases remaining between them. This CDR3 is CASSINNEKLFF. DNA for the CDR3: TGTGCCAGTAGTATTAATAATGAAAAACTGTTTTTT.

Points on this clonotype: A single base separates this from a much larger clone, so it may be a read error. DNA for the CDR3: TGCGCCAGCGGCTTGCGGACAGGTGTGGTCGCTAATGAAAAACTGTTTTTT. Translated: CASGLRTGVVANEKLFF. This sequence joins TRBV5-1 and TRBJ1-4; TRBD1 matches at 7 bases. The CDR3 is 17 amino acids. Germline V CDR1 and CDR2: SGHRS, YFSETQ.

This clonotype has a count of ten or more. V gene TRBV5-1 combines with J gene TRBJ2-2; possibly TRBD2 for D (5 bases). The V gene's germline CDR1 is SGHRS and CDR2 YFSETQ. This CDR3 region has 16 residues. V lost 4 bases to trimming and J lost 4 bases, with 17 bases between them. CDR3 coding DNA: TGCGCCAGCAGCCGCGACGGGATGGTCGGCACCGGGGAGCTGTTTTTT. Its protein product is CASSRDGMVGTGELFF.

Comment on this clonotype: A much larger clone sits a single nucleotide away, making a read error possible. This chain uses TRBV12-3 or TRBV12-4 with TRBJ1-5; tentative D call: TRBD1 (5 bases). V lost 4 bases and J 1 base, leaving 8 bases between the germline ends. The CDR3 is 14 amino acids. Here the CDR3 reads CASSSRQSNQPQHF. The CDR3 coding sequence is TGTGCCAGCAGTTCCAGACAGAGCAATCAGCCCCAGCATTTT.

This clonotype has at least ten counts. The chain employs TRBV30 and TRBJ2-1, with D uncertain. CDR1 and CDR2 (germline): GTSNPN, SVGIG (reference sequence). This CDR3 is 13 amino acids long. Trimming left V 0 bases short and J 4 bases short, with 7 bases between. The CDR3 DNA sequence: TGTGCCTGGAGTGTGGTCTCTTACAATGAGCAGTTCTTC. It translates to CAWSVVSYNEQFF. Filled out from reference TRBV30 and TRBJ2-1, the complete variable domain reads SQTIHQWPATLVQPVGSPLSLECTVEGTSNPNLYWYRQAAGRGLQLLFYSVGIGQISSEVPQNLSASRPQDRQFILSSKKLLLSDSGFYLCAWSVVSYNEQFFGPGTRLTVL.

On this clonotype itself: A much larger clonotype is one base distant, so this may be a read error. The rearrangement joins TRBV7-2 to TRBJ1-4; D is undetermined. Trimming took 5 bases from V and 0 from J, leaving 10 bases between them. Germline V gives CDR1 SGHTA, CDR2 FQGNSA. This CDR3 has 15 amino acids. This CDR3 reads CASSGWTPTNEKLFF. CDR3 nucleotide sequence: TGTGCCAGCAGCGGCTGGACGCCAACTAATGAAAAACTGTTTTTT.

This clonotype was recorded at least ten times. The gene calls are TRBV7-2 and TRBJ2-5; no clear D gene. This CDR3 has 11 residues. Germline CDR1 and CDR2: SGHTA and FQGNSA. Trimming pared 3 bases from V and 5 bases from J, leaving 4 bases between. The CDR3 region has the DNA TGTGCCAGCAGCTTTTGGGAGACCCAGTACTTC. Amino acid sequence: CASSFWETQYF.

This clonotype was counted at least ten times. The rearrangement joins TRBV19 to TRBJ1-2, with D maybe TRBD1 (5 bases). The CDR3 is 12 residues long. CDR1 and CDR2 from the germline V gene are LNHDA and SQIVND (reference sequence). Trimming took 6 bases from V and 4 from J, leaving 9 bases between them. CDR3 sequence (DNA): TGTGCCAGTAGGACAGTTACCTATGGCTACACCTTC. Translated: CASRTVTYGYTF.

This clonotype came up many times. The CDR3 DNA reads TGTGCCAGCAGCTTAGGGGCAGGTTTTTCCTACGAGCAGTACTTC. Residues: CASSLGAGFSYEQYF. V gene TRBV11-2 combines with J gene TRBJ2-7; unclear D gene. Per the germline V gene, CDR1 is SGHAT and CDR2 is FQNNGV. Trimming stripped 1 base from V and 1 base from J, with 11 bases between. CDR3 size: 15 residues.

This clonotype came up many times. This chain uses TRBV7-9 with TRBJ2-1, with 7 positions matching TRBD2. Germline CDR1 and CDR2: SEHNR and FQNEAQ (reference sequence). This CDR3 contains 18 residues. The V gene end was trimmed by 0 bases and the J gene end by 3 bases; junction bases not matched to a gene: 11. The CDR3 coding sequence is TGTGCCAGCAGCTTAGCGGGGGGGAGACTAGCCGACTACAATGAGCAGTTCTTC. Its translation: CASSLAGGRLADYNEQFF.

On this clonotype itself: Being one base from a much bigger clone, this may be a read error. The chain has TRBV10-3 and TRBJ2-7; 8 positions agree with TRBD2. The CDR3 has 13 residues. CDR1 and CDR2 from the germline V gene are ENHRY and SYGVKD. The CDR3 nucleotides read TGTGCCATCCGGGGGGGGGCGGGTTACGAGCAGCACTTC. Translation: CAIRGGAGYEQHF.

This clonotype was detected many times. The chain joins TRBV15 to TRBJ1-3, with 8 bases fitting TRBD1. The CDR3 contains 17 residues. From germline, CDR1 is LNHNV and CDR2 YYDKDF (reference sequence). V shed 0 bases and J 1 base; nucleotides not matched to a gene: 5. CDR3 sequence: CATSRDPQGASGNTIYF. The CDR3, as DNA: TGTGCCACCAGCAGAGACCCGCAGGGGGCTTCTGGAAACACCATATATTTT.

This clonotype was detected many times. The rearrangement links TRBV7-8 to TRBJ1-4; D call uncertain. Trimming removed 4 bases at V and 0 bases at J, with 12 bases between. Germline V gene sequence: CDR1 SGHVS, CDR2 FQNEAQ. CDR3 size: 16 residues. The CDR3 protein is CASSYTTETTNEKLFF. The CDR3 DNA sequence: TGTGCCAGCAGCTACACGACGGAGACAACTAATGAAAAACTGTTTTTT.

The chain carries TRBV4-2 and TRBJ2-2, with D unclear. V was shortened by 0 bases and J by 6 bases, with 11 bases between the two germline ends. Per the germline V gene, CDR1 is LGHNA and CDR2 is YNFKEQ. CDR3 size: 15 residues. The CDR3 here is CASSQDDLRAGELFF. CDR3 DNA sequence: TGTGCCAGCAGCCAAGATGACCTCAGAGCCGGGGAGCTGTTTTTT.

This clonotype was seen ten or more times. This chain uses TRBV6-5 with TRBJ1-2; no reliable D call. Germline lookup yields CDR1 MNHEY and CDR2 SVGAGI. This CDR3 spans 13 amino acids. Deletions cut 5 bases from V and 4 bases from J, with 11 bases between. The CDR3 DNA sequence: TGTGCCAGCAGTCCCGGTCCCCTCTATGGCTACACCTTC. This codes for CASSPGPLYGYTF.